A single sample is the source of the 14 T cell receptor beta chains below, sequenced in a study of cytomegalovirus exposure and HLA in healthy donors. The study ran its PCR with 60 Vbeta and 13 Jbeta primers. This table comes from immunoSEQ multiplex PCR, and its TCRdb copy is limited to in-frame clones, with some not included. In the table there are 150,000 to 200,000 clones, roughly 80% of which are singletons. The sample taken for sequencing was PBMCs. The receptors were gathered from a woman aged 18-29 years in good health and CMV-seronegative.

The J gene is TRBJ2-1, the V gene TRBV4-3; D gene uncertain. In germline, CDR1 is LGHNA, CDR2 YSLEER. V lost 0 bases to trimming and J lost 2 bases, with 14 bases between them. This CDR3 is 17 amino acids long. CDR3: CASSQEKIILAYNEQFF. Written as DNA, the CDR3 is TGCGCCAGCAGCCAAGAAAAGATTATACTGGCCTACAATGAGCAGTTCTTC.

The chain couples TRBV7-9 to TRBJ2-1, with TRBD2 matching 10 bases. This CDR3 region has 15 residues. The germline V gene encodes CDR1 SEHNR and CDR2 FQNEAQ (reference sequence). Losses at the gene ends were 1 base for V and 7 bases for J; bases not matched to a gene: 4. The CDR3 protein is CASSLGTSGGNEQFF. The CDR3 nucleotides read TGTGCCAGCAGCTTAGGGACTAGCGGAGGGAATGAGCAGTTCTTC.

The rearrangement uses TRBV7-2 and TRBJ1-2; 12 nucleotides match TRBD1. This CDR3 has 15 residues. The germline gives CDR1 SGHTA, CDR2 FQGNSA. Trimming cost V 6 bases and J 7 bases; bases outside gene matches: 9. This CDR3 is CASSKPGQGAGGYTF. In DNA, the CDR3 is TGTGCCAGCAGTAAACCGGGACAGGGGGCGGGTGGCTACACCTTC.

The V gene is TRBV27, the J gene TRBJ1-1; D might be TRBD1 (5 bases). The CDR3 extends over 14 amino acids. Germline V gene data show CDR1 as MNHEY and CDR2 as SMNVEV (reference sequence). The ends were cut back, 5 bases at V and 3 bases at J, with 13 bases in the middle. DNA for the CDR3: TGTGCCAGCAGTGTCCAGGGTCCCCACACTGAAGCTTTCTTT. This codes for CASSVQGPHTEAFF.

This clone showed up just once. The rearrangement uses TRBV11-3 and TRBJ2-3, with 10 bases that match TRBD1. Germline lookup yields CDR1 SGHNT and CDR2 YENEEA. V was pared by 5 bases and J by 6 bases, with 8 bases of the junction left unmatched. This CDR3 region has 15 residues. CDR3 bases: TGTGCCAGCAGCGTGGGACAGGGGATTTCGGATACGCAGTATTTT. Amino acids: CASSVGQGISDTQYF.

The genes are TRBV2 and TRBJ1-1; D is undetermined. This CDR3 contains 13 residues. Trimming left V 2 bases short and J 1 base short, with 5 bases between. CDR1 is SNHLY, CDR2 FYNNEI, per germline. The CDR3 nucleotides are TGTGCCAGCAGTGAATTCCAGAACACTGAAGCTTTCTTT. It is translated as CASSEFQNTEAFF.

The V gene is TRBV28, the J gene TRBJ2-3; D is perhaps TRBD1 (5 bases). Germline CDR1 and CDR2: MDHEN and SYDVKM. The CDR3 sequence is 16 residues long. Trimming shortened V by 5 bases and J by 3 bases, and 18 bases separated the two germline ends. In DNA form, the CDR3 reads TGTGCCAGCAGTCCACGGATAGGGGTTCGGACAGATACGCAGTATTTT. Translating it yields CASSPRIGVRTDTQYF.

The V and J genes are TRBV29-1 and TRBJ1-3, with TRBD1 as a possible D gene (6 bases). The germline V gene has CDR1 SQVTM and CDR2 ANQGSEA. Trimming left V 4 bases short and J 4 bases short, with 11 bases between. The CDR3 runs 13 residues. The CDR3 region is CSVAQGTGNTIYF. As DNA, the CDR3 is TGCAGCGTTGCCCAGGGGACGGGAAACACCATATATTTT. Based on the CDR3 plus reference TRBV29-1 and TRBJ1-3, the full variable domain is SAVISQKPSRDICQRGTSLTIQCQVDSQVTMMFWYRQQPGQSLTLIATANQGSEATYESGFVIDKFPISRPNLTFSTLTVSNMSPEDSSIYLCSVAQGTGNTIYFGEGSWLTVV.

The chain uses TRBV5-4 and TRBJ1-2; 9 bases are a match to TRBD1. Germline assignment: CDR1 SGHNT and CDR2 YYREEE (reference sequence). V dropped 1 base and J dropped 7; count of bases not matched to a gene: 8. The CDR3 runs 15 residues. Written as DNA, the CDR3 is TGTGCCAGCAGCTTGTCCCGGGACAGGGCATTTGGCTACACCTTC. Translation: CASSLSRDRAFGYTF.

This chain connects TRBV11-2 to TRBJ2-1, with 13 bases fitting TRBD2. CDR1 SGHAT and CDR2 FQNNGV come from the germline V gene. V shed 5 bases and J 9 bases; nucleotides not matched to a gene: 10. The CDR3 is 16 amino acids. CDR3 nucleotide sequence: TGTGCCAGCAGCATCGGGAGGACTAGCGGGAGAATTGAGCAGTTCTTC. Translating it yields CASSIGRTSGRIEQFF.

Note on this clone: This sample includes further DNA sequences coding for the same CDR3. The chain carries TRBV7-9 and TRBJ2-7; perhaps TRBD1 as D (5 bases). The germline V gene encodes CDR1 SEHNR and CDR2 FQNEAQ (reference sequence). The CDR3 length is 14 residues. V was pared by 3 bases and J by 3 bases, with 12 bases between. As DNA, the CDR3 is TGTGCCAGCAGCTTTGGTCAGGGATTCTACGAGCAGTACTTC. Its translation is CASSFGQGFYEQYF.

This clone was seen more than once but under ten times. The chain is built from TRBV28 and TRBJ2-5; no clear D. Germline values: CDR1 MDHEN, CDR2 SYDVKM. The germline V and J ends were trimmed by 4 bases and 4 bases, with 4 bases remaining between them. The CDR3 is 11 residues long. The CDR3 nucleotides read TGTGCCAGCAGTTCGGGAGAGACCCAGTACTTC. Translation gives CASSSGETQYF. Full variable domain (rest looked up from reference TRBV28 and TRBJ2-5): DVKVTQSSRYLVKRTGEKVFLECVQDMDHENMFWYRQDPGLGLRLIYFSYDVKMKEKGDIPEGYSVSREKKERFSLILESASTNQTSMYLCASSSGETQYFGPGTRLLVL.

This chain connects TRBV6-6 to TRBJ2-5; a weak D match, TRBD2 (6 bases). Germline values: CDR1 MNHNY, CDR2 SVGAGI (reference sequence). This CDR3 has 13 residues. V was pared by 9 bases and J by 3 bases, with 14 bases between. Here the CDR3 reads CASDRRGEETQYF. Written as DNA, the CDR3 is TGTGCCAGTGATCGGAGGGGTGAAGAGACCCAGTACTTC.

This clone came up a few times. This chain joins TRBV2 and TRBJ2-7; D is unclear. The germline V and J ends were trimmed by 3 bases and 0 bases, with 9 bases remaining between them. The germline V gene encodes CDR1 SNHLY and CDR2 FYNNEI. The CDR3 is 14 amino acids. CDR3 protein: CASSEGLYSYEQYF. CDR3 nucleotides: TGTGCCAGCAGTGAGGGCCTCTACTCCTACGAGCAGTACTTC.